This T cell receptor beta chain emerged from a study of CXCR4 blockade with PD-1 therapy in pancreatic cancer (dated by TCRdb to about 2019). In terms of the full investigation: The study analyzed resected pancreatic ductal adenocarcinoma using multiplex immunohistochemistry and TCRbeta immunosequencing, along with ex vivo slice culture to test PD-1 and CXCR4 blockade. To assess intratumoral heterogeneity, two geographically distinct regions from each of roughly 6 tumors were TCR-sequenced. Overall study results and their limits: Clonal expansion was observed in tumors, with a mean productive clonality of around 0.13 compared with 0.05 in healthy blood, but no correlation between clonality and survival was found. A strong correlation was found between the frequency of an amino acid clone and the number of distinct nucleotide rearrangements encoding that clone, which suggests convergent selection driven by common tumor antigens. Only TCRbeta chains were sequenced, so true antigen-specificity overlap of convergent dominant clones remained unconfirmed pending paired alpha-beta single-cell sequencing.

The germline V gene encodes CDR1 MDHEN and CDR2 SYDVKM. V and J lose 6 bases and 2 bases, and a span of 14 bases separates them. Measured from the cysteine to the phenylalanine, the CDR3 is 14 residues long. Only the CDR3 portion is preserved as DNA: 42 bases, with reading frame beginning at the first base. None of the patients whose archived tumor blocks were used had received neoadjuvant therapy prior to resection. In the preserved-tissue arm of the study, around 33 surgical resection samples from under 25 previously untreated pancreatic ductal adenocarcinoma patients were used. DNA for the resection arm was extracted from ten 5-micron curls of FFPE tumor cut next to the multiplex immunohistochemistry slide. The immunoSEQ Assay at Adaptive Biotechnologies was used to immunosequence TCRbeta CDR3 regions from the extracted DNA. The study's own analysis went as follows. To measure the absolute abundance of each unique TCRbeta CDR3, the sequences were collapsed and filtered. Clonality was calculated as 1 minus Pielou's evenness, using only productive in-frame rearrangements. For regional overlap, the top 100 nucleotide rearrangements were followed across paired samples, and the Morisita index was used to compare paired samples against unrelated samples. Convergence of nucleotide rearrangements onto identical amino acid sequences was assessed with the immunoSEQ Rearrangement Details tool. TCRdb limited this immuneACCESS table to in-frame rearrangements with V and J called. A share of clones is missing; checked studies link under half to unresolved V genes, and the rest is unexplained. The V and J calls and clone size come from that table; D and trimming were worked out from the DNA. This sample lists about 1,700 clones; 30% to 45% were detected once. Around an eighth of the sample is held by the ten biggest clonotypes.

Note on this clone: The target of this receptor is not known. Base-call qualities are not available, and no considerably larger clone is one nucleotide away.

The sequenced material came from tumor tissue. The clonotype was recovered from a human donor with pancreatic ductal adenocarcinoma. The V gene is TRBV28 and the J gene is TRBJ2-7, and perhaps TRBD2 as D gene, on 5 matching bases. This receptor carries the CDR3 CASRHREQTYEQYF. At the DNA level, the sequence is TGTGCCAGCAGACACCGGGAACAAACCTACGAGCAGTACTTC.